This T cell receptor (beta chain) was recorded in a study of cytomegalovirus exposure and HLA in healthy donors. It was with 60 Vbeta and 13 Jbeta primers that the PCR ran. Profiling relied on immunoSEQ multiplex PCR, and the TCRdb table lists in-frame clones only, not all of them. The sample lists tens of thousands of clones, approximately 82% occurring once. As for this clone: What it binds is unknown.

The ends were cut back, 5 bases at V and 0 bases at J, with 13 bases in the middle. The CDR3 sequence is 16 residues long. Looked up from germline, CDR1 is MNHNY and CDR2 is SVGAGI (reference sequence). Study-wide findings and caveats: In presence/absence analyses, roughly uniform sequencing depth across donors was assumed. Productive status was seen about 90% or about 30% of the time for most TCR beta V segments in an earlier analysis. It was about 180 TCR beta chains that were listed as cytomegalovirus-associated.

J is TRBJ2-2 and V is TRBV6-6; perhaps TRBD2 as D (5 bases). The TCR was taken from a man aged 45-65 years in good health and CMV-seronegative. The sequenced sample consisted of PBMCs. CDR3 sequence (DNA): TGTGCCAGCAGTCCCCGGCCGGGGACGAACACCGGGGAGCTGTTTTTT. It specifies CASSPRPGTNTGELFF.